This TCR beta chain was sequenced during a study of cytomegalovirus exposure and HLA in healthy donors. Study results and caveats: A later analysis reportedly identified an Asian-associated ancestry cluster as carrying fewer N-insertions than the approximately 670-donor mean. Later, TCR association rates were found to vary by HLA locus, highest for DRB1 and lowest for HLA-C.

Germline V gene data show CDR1 as GTSNPN and CDR2 as SVGIG (reference sequence). This CDR3 spans 12 amino acids. 60 Vbeta and 13 Jbeta primers were used in PCR. Produced via immunoSEQ multiplex PCR; TCRdb's table is partial and in-frame only. The top ten clones hold approximately 4% of a sample with 70,000 to 85,000 clones, 62% of them seen once. Remarks on this clone: The antigen is unknown.

The sequencing input was PBMCs. This sequence was found in a male donor in good health and CMV-seropositive. The chain links TRBV30 to TRBJ2-5, with TRBD2 as a possible D gene (5 bases). The J call may be in error: the DNA end matches TRBJ2-7 better. DNA of the CDR3: TGTGCCTGGAGTCGGACTGCCGCCGAGCAGTACTTC. Amino acid sequence: CAWSRTAAEQYF.